This record concerns one T cell receptor beta chain sequence. This CDR3 spans 13 amino acids. Germline CDR1 reads MDHEN; CDR2 reads SYDVKM. Between the trimmed V and J ends, which lost 6 bases and 7 bases, there was a span of 13 bases. This specimen belongs to a study of blood T cell repertoires in COVID-19. Using immunoSEQ multiplex PCR, the repertoire was profiled, and TCRdb retains in-frame clones only, with some absent. The sample consists of roughly 100,000 clones, about 82% of them appearing once. This TCR was sampled from a human donor in a cohort sampled during active COVID-19. J is TRBJ1-5 and V is TRBV28; TRBD1 is a possible D gene (6 bases). The sequenced sample was peripheral blood. The CDR3 reads CASSEQGGQPQHF. The CDR3 DNA reads TGTGCCAGCAGCGAACAGGGTGGCCAGCCCCAGCATTTT.